This T cell receptor (beta chain) was recovered during a study of T cell repertoires in cytomegalovirus infection. On the study more broadly: CMV infection together with matching HLA type was indicated by public TCR beta signatures. Study-level results: The response measured ex vivo was dominated by TCR beta clonotypes (HLA-C-restricted and CMV-specific).

In the case of this clonotype: Its matching antigen is unknown.

Germline lookup yields CDR1 SNHLY and CDR2 FYNNEI. V was clipped by 3 bases and J by 8 bases, with 13 bases between them. The CDR3 is 13 amino acids. A single record per CDR3 protein comes from TCRdb applying MiXCR to the reads. The sample includes some 170,000 distinct CDR3 sequences, approximately 17% of them seen just once. The rearrangement joins TRBV2 to TRBJ1-2; D remains unclear. Sequenced: CD8+ T cells from PBMCs. The sequence derives from a human donor in good health (CMV status not recorded). Some clones in this sample may be carry-over from other donors' samples. The CDR3 loop is CASSDGGIGGYTF. In nucleotides, the CDR3 is TGTGCCAGCAGTGACGGAGGGATCGGGGGCTACACCTTC.